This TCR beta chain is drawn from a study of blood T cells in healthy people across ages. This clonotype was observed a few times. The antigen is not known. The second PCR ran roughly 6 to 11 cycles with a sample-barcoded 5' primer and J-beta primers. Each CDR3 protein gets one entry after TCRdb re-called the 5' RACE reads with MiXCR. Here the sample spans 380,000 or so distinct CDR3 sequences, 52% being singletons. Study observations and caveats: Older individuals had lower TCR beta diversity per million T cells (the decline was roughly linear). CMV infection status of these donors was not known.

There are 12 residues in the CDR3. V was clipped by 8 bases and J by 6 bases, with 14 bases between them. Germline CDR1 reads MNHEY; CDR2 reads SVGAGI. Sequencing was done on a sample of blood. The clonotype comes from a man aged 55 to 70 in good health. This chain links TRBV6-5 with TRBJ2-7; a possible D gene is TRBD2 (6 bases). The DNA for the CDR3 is TGTGCCAGCGGGAGGAGGGTCGGCGAGCAGTACTTC. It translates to CASGRRVGEQYF.